Presented here are 17 T cell receptor beta chains from one specimen sequenced in a study of T-cell reconstitution after alpha-beta-depleted transplantation in children. A TCRbeta library incorporating unique molecular identifiers was prepared. TCRdb re-called the PCR reads with MiXCR, one entry per CDR3 protein. This table has hundreds of thousands of distinct CDR3 sequences, about 21% appearing once. The specimen comprised PBMCs, mostly from graft donor cells, sampled 360 days after TCRalphabeta/CD19-depleted stem cell transplant. The source of these receptors is a boy in the first two years of life who had a stem cell transplant for acute myeloid leukemia, so the T cells may come from the graft donor.

V is TRBV6-9 and J is TRBJ2-7, with 9 positions matching TRBD1. J gave up 0 bases and V 6 bases, and 6 bases lay outside the gene matches. The CDR3 is 15 amino acids. In germline, CDR1 is MNHGY, CDR2 SVAAGI. In nucleotides, the CDR3 is TGTGCCAGCAGCCCGAGGACAGGGGTCTCCTACGAGCAGTACGTC. Protein product: CASSPRTGVSYEQYV.

V usage is TRBV25-1 and J usage is TRBJ2-2, with 7 bases aligning to TRBD1. Germline loops: CDR1 MGHDK, CDR2 SYGVNS. The V segment lost 7 bases and the J segment 0 bases; nucleotides outside the gene matches: 14. The CDR3 has 18 amino acids. CDR3 region: CASIGGGQAAPNTGELFF. CDR3 nucleotides: TGTGCCAGCATAGGAGGTGGACAGGCGGCTCCGAACACCGGGGAGCTGTTTTTT.

This clonotype was counted a few times. The chain employs TRBV12-3 or TRBV12-4 and TRBJ2-1; possibly TRBD2 for D (5 bases). V lost 3 bases and J lost 1, with 7 bases in between. This CDR3 is 14 amino acids long. DNA for the CDR3: TGTGCCAGCAGTTTGAGGGAATCCTACAATGAGCAGTTCTTC. Amino acids: CASSLRESYNEQFF.

The rearrangement joins TRBV18 to TRBJ2-4; 8 bases are shared with TRBD1. Losses at the gene ends were 3 bases for V and 7 bases for J; bases not matched to a gene: 2. Germline CDR1 and CDR2: KGHSH and LQKENI. The CDR3 runs 13 residues. DNA for the CDR3: TGTGCCAGCTCACCGGACAGGGCCAACATTCAGTACTTC. Protein product: CASSPDRANIQYF.

In this sample, this clonotype turned up a few times. V is TRBV5-1 and J is TRBJ1-6; TRBD1 matches at 10 bases. With V trimmed by 4 bases and J by 8 bases, 6 bases remained unmatched. This CDR3 has 15 amino acids. The germline CDR1 and CDR2 sequences are SGHRS and YFSETQ. The CDR3 nucleotides are TGCGCCAGCAGCCCGGACAGGGGGAGTGATTCACCCCTCCACTTT. This codes for CASSPDRGSDSPLHF.

The table lists this clonotype with a few counts. The CDR3: CASSYGGQGLGNEQFF. The CDR3 DNA is TGTGCCAGCAGTTACGGGGGACAGGGTCTGGGTAATGAGCAGTTCTTC. The chain joins TRBV6-5 to TRBJ2-1, with 9 positions matching TRBD1. The CDR3 is 16 residues long. Germline V gene sequence: CDR1 MNHEY, CDR2 SVGAGI. V was pared by 2 bases and J by 7 bases, with 9 bases of the junction left unmatched.

This clonotype appeared a few times. The CDR3 protein is CASGTAYNEQFF. The CDR3 DNA sequence: TGTGCCAGCGGGACGGCTTACAATGAGCAGTTCTTC. This chain connects TRBV27 to TRBJ2-1; D tentatively fits TRBD1 or TRBD2 (5 bases each). Germline values: CDR1 MNHEY, CDR2 SMNVEV (reference sequence). V lost 8 bases, J lost 4 bases, and 9 bases lay in between. The CDR3 is made up of 12 amino acids.

The V call is TRBV24-1, the J call TRBJ1-5, with TRBD1 matching over 8 bases. CDR1 and CDR2 (germline): KGHDR, SFDVKD. V shed 9 bases, J shed 1 base, and the junction held 4 bases outside the gene matches. The CDR3 runs to 14 residues. CDR3 protein: CATQGASSNQPQHF. DNA of the CDR3: TGTGCCACCCAGGGGGCTTCGAGCAATCAGCCCCAGCATTTT.

The J gene is TRBJ1-2, the V gene TRBV7-9; no definite D call. V lost 0 bases and J 0 bases, leaving 11 bases between the germline ends. The CDR3 consists of 16 residues. Germline CDR1 reads SEHNR; CDR2 reads FQNEAQ (reference sequence). In DNA, the CDR3 is TGTGCCAGCAGCTTAGCGTCTCCAGCGACTAACTATGGCTACACCTTC. It encodes CASSLASPATNYGYTF.

This clonotype occurred many times. The J gene is TRBJ2-7, the V gene TRBV6-4; maybe TRBD1 (5 bases). The CDR3 contains 14 residues. V shed 0 bases and J shed 2 bases, with 8 bases lying between them. CDR1 and CDR2 (germline): MRHNA, SNTAGT. The chain's CDR3 is CASSDSGPTYEQYF. The CDR3 DNA reads TGTGCCAGCAGTGACTCGGGGCCCACCTACGAGCAGTACTTC.

Worth noting for this clonotype: The junction and the germline gene differ at one end; a read error may be behind it. The chain carries TRBV20-1 and TRBJ2-3, with D tentatively TRBD1 or TRBD2 (5 bases each). Germline CDR1 and CDR2: DFQATT and SNEGSKA (reference sequence). This CDR3 is built from 14 residues. The CDR3 spells CSDRDFGAGDTQYF. The CDR3 DNA sequence: TGCAGTGATAGAGATTTCGGGGCTGGAGATACGCAGTATTTT.

A word on this clonotype: In this CDR3 the conserved last residue, phenylalanine or tryptophan, is missing, so a read error is likely. The chain has TRBV27 and TRBJ1-1; D not resolved. V shed 2 bases and J shed 1 base, with 8 bases lying between them. The CDR3 is 14 residues long. Germline loops: CDR1 MNHEY, CDR2 SMNVEV (reference sequence). The CDR3 protein is CASSLNRRNTEAFC. The DNA for the CDR3 is TGTGCCAGCAGTTTAAACCGGCGGAACACTGAAGCTTTCTGT.

The J gene is TRBJ1-5, the V gene TRBV10-3, with 7 bases lining up with TRBD1. The germline V gene encodes CDR1 ENHRY and CDR2 SYGVKD. The CDR3 has 13 amino acids. The trim removed 6 bases at V and 3 bases at J, leaving 2 bases unmatched. The CDR3 loop reads CAIRDRDNQPQHF. The CDR3 DNA follows: TGTGCCATCAGAGACAGGGACAATCAGCCCCAGCATTTT.

The chain carries TRBV20-1 and TRBJ2-7; a possible D gene is TRBD1 (6 bases). Trimming cost V 6 bases and J 4 bases, with 7 bases left between them. Germline CDR1 is DFQATT and CDR2 is SNEGSKA (reference sequence). There are 10 residues in the CDR3. The CDR3 DNA sequence: TGCAGTGCCCAGGGGTACGAGCAGTACGTC. Translated: CSAQGYEQYV.

The CDR3 region is CASSQDLSGGTYNEQFF. In DNA form, the CDR3 reads TGCGCCAGCAGCCAAGATCTCTCCGGGGGGACATACAATGAGCAGTTCTTC. The gene calls are TRBV4-3 and TRBJ2-1; a possible D gene is TRBD2 (7 bases). CDR1 and CDR2 (germline): LGHNA, YSLEER. The CDR3 has 17 amino acids. With 0 bases removed from V and 4 bases from J, the gap between germline ends came to 16 bases.

V gene TRBV28 combines with J gene TRBJ1-5; maybe TRBD1 (5 bases). The CDR3 covers 12 residues. Germline CDR1 and CDR2: MDHEN and SYDVKM. The germline V and J ends were trimmed by 5 bases and 6 bases, with 8 bases remaining between them. CDR3 amino acids: CASSRGGQPQHF. The CDR3 DNA reads TGTGCCAGCAGTCGGGGGGGTCAGCCCCAGCATTTT.

The V gene is TRBV10-3, the J gene TRBJ2-3, with TRBD2 identical over 10 bases. CDR3 length: 17 residues. CDR1 ENHRY and CDR2 SYGVKD come from the germline V gene. V shed 2 bases, J shed 1 base, and the junction held 6 bases outside the gene matches. In DNA form, the CDR3 reads TGTGCCATCAGTGAGCCAGCGGGGGGGCGGGGCACAGATACGCAGTATTTT. Its protein is CAISEPAGGRGTDTQYF.